The T cell receptor (beta chain) under discussion was sequenced for a study of PD-1 blockade in classical Hodgkin lymphoma. Study-wide findings and caveats: Repertoires differed for reasons still undefined, possibly disease activity or prior therapy. At baseline, newly diagnosed patients reportedly showed less TCR diversity than healthy donors.

Remarks on this clone: Its target is unknown.

The time point denotes: newly diagnosed, previously untreated cHL patient sample. Newly diagnosed, untreated classical Hodgkin lymphoma PBMCs served as comparison. Profiled with immunoSEQ multiplex PCR; TCRdb holds only in-frame clones, not every one. There are approximately 47,000 clones in the sample; just over 90% occur only once, and roughly 5.3% lies in the top ten. This CDR3 comprises 13 residues. Germline V gene data show CDR1 as SGHRS and CDR2 as YFSETQ. The V gene lost 0 bases and the J gene lost 3 bases, with 6 bases spanning the gap. V is TRBV5-1 and J is TRBJ1-2; no clear D. The TCR sequence derives from a human donor with classical Hodgkin lymphoma. The sample comprised peripheral blood mononuclear cells (PBMCs). CDR3 in amino acids: CASSLARDYGYTF. In nucleotides, the CDR3 is TGCGCCAGCAGCTTGGCTCGGGACTATGGCTACACCTTC.